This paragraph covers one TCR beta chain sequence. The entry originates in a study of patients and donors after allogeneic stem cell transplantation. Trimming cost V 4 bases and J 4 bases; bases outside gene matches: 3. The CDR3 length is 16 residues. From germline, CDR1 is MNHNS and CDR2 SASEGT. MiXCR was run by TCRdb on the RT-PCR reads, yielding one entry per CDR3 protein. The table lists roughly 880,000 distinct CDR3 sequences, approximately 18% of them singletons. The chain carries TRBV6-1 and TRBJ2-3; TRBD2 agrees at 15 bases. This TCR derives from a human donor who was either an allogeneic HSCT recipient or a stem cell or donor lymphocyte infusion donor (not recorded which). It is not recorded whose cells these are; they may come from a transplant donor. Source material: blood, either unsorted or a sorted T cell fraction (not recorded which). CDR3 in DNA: TGTGCCAGCAGTGGAGGACTAGCGGGAGGGCCAGATACGCAGTATTTT. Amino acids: CASSGGLAGGPDTQYF.